These T cell receptor beta chains were read from a single sample in a study of blood T cell repertoires in COVID-19. The repertoire was sequenced with immunoSEQ multiplex PCR; TCRdb's copy has only in-frame clones and lacks some. The sample yields roughly 200,000 clones, roughly 87% seen once. Sequenced: PBMCs or T cells enriched from blood (not recorded which). These receptors originate from a woman in her 40s with acute COVID-19. The CDR3 runs from the conserved cysteine through the conserved F or W. The D gene is left open where the match is weak. The size of a clone is reported for some rows only, either as once, few or many, or as a class for expanded clones.

J | V | size | D | DNA | CDR3
TRBJ2-7 | TRBV6-6 | . | . | TGTGCCAGCAGTTATTTGGCGGGCTCCTCCTACGAGCAGTACTTC | CASSYLAGSSYEQYF
TRBJ2-3 | TRBV6-4 | . | TRBD2 | TGTGCCAGCAGTGACACAGCGGGAGGGCCGGGGGATACGCAGTATTTT | CASSDTAGGPGDTQYF
TRBJ1-1 | TRBV25-1 | . | TRBD1 | TGTGCCAGCAGTTCCCGGGACAGGGTTGTGAACACTGAAGCTTTCTTT | CASSSRDRVVNTEAFF
TRBJ1-1 | TRBV30 | . | TRBD1 | TGTGCCTGGAAGGGGGACAGGGGGTTCGTTGAAGCTTTCTTT | CAWKGDRGFVEAFF
TRBJ1-3 | TRBV5-1 | . | . | TGCGCCAGCAGCCTGGACAGATCTGGAAACACCATATATTTT | CASSLDRSGNTIYF
TRBJ1-1 | TRBV19 | . | . | TGTGCCAGTAGTTCGGGGTCTGGGAACACTGAAGCTTTCTTT | CASSSGSGNTEAFF
TRBJ2-1 | TRBV15 | . | TRBD2 | TGTGCCACCAGTACTAGCGGGGGCTACAATGAGCAGTTCTTC | CATSTSGGYNEQFF
TRBJ2-5 | TRBV3-1/TRBV3-2 | . | TRBD2 | TGTGCCAGCAGCGCGACTAGCGGGGGGCCGCAAGAGACCCAGTACTTC | CASSATSGGPQETQYF
TRBJ1-2 | TRBV28 | . | . | TGTGCCGGGGGGGGGCGTAACTATGGCTACACCTTC | CAGGGRNYGYTF
TRBJ1-6 | TRBV30 | . | . | TGTGCCTGGAGCCCGGGACAAGATTCACCCCTCCACTTT | CAWSPGQDSPLHF
TRBJ1-5 | TRBV12-5 | . | TRBD1 | TGTGCTAGTGGACAGGGGGAGGCTCAGCCCCAGCATTTT | CASGQGEAQPQHF
TRBJ1-4 | TRBV5-6 | . | . | TGTGCCAGCAGCTTGGGTTTTCCATTGTGTGAAAAACTGTTTTTT | CASSLGFPLCEKLFF
TRBJ1-1 | TRBV10-1 | . | . | TGCGCCAGCATATGGGGCGGTGGCCGGTGGTTGATGAACACTGAAGCTTTCTTT | CASIWGGGRWLMNTEAFF
TRBJ1-2 | TRBV5-8 | . | . | TGTGCCAGCAGCTTGGGACAGCTTAACTATGGCTACACCTTC | CASSLGQLNYGYTF
TRBJ2-3 | TRBV7-2 | once | TRBD2 | TGTGCCAGCAGCTTAGGTCCTAGCGGGAGCACAGATACGCAGTATTTT | CASSLGPSGSTDTQYF
TRBJ2-4 | TRBV6-1 | . | . | TGTGCCAGCAGTGAAGTCAACAGGTTAACGAACATTCAGTACTTC | CASSEVNRLTNIQYF
TRBJ2-4 | TRBV6-5 | . | . | TGTGCCAGCAGTTCCGGACAGTTGCTAGCCAAAAACATTCAGTACTTC | CASSSGQLLAKNIQYF
TRBJ1-3 | TRBV27 | once | TRBD1 | TGTGCCAGCAGTTCGGGACAGCCTGGCTCTGGAAACACCATATATTTT | CASSSGQPGSGNTIYF
TRBJ1-4 | TRBV30 | . | TRBD1 | TGTGCCTGGAGTGTATCCAGGGGGTTTAGTAATGAAAAACTGTTTTTT | CAWSVSRGFSNEKLFF
TRBJ2-1 | TRBV3-1/TRBV3-2 | . | . | TGTGCCAGCAGCGCCTACGCGGAAGGCTCCTACAATGAGCAGTTCTTC | CASSAYAEGSYNEQFF
TRBJ1-2 | TRBV18 | . | . | TGTGCCAGCTCACCAAATGGCGGGGATGGCTACACCTTC | CASSPNGGDGYTF
TRBJ1-5 | TRBV11-2 | . | . | TGTGCCAGCAGCTTTAACCGGGATCAGCCCCAGCATTTT | CASSFNRDQPQHF
TRBJ2-1 | TRBV11-3 | . | TRBD2 | TGTGCCAGCAGCTTAGAGAGTGCGGGAGGACCCCACAATGAGCAGTTCTTC | CASSLESAGGPHNEQFF
TRBJ1-1 | TRBV7-3 | . | . | TGTGCCAGCAGCATAGGACAGCCGAACACTGAAGCTTTCTTT | CASSIGQPNTEAFF
TRBJ1-6 | TRBV30 | . | . | TGTGCCTGGAGCCCAGACGCGGAAAATTCACCCCTCCACTTT | CAWSPDAENSPLHF
TRBJ1-3 | TRBV9 | once | . | TGTGCCAGCAGCGAGGCCCCCGGGATGACTGGAAACACCATATATTTT | CASSEAPGMTGNTIYF
TRBJ2-2 | TRBV30 | . | TRBD2 | TGTGCCTACCAAGGACTAGCGGGGAGGAACACCGGGGAGCTGTTTTTT | CAYQGLAGRNTGELFF
TRBJ2-5 | TRBV9 | . | . | TGTGCCAGCAGCGTCGGACAGACCCTCCAAGAGACCCAGTACTTC | CASSVGQTLQETQYF
TRBJ2-3 | TRBV28 | . | TRBD1 | TGTGCCAGCAGGAGGACAGGGAACACAGATACGCAGTATTTT | CASRRTGNTDTQYF
TRBJ2-7 | TRBV25-1 | . | . | TGTGCCAGCAGTGATTTACAGGGTCTCCCCGAGCAGTACTTC | CASSDLQGLPEQYF
TRBJ2-2 | TRBV7-7 | . | . | TGTGCTAGCAGCTTAGCAGGACTAAACACCGGGGAGCTGTTTTTT | CASSLAGLNTGELFF
TRBJ2-7 | TRBV9 | . | TRBD2 | TGTGCCAGCAGCATCGGACTAGCGGCTGGGGAGCAGTACTTC | CASSIGLAAGEQYF
TRBJ2-5 | TRBV5-4 | . | TRBD2 | TGTGCCAGCAGCTTGGATGGTAGCGGGGGGGGAGAGACCCAGTACTTC | CASSLDGSGGGETQYF
TRBJ1-1 | TRBV13 | . | . | TGTGCCAGCAGCTTAAACAGGGACACTGAAGCTTTCTTT | CASSLNRDTEAFF
TRBJ1-3 | TRBV5-8 | . | TRBD1 | TGTGCCAGCAGCTATGACAGGGAATATGGAAACACCATATATTTT | CASSYDREYGNTIYF
TRBJ2-3 | TRBV2 | . | . | TGTGCCAGCGGGAGCGGAAGCACAGATACGCAGTATTTT | CASGSGSTDTQYF
TRBJ1-1 | TRBV5-8 | . | . | TGTGCCAGCAGCTTCACGCGAACTGAAGCTTTCTTT | CASSFTRTEAFF
TRBJ2-3 | TRBV7-9 | . | TRBD2 | TGTGCCAGCAGCTCGCGGACTAGCCGTGGCACAGATACGCAGTATTTT | CASSSRTSRGTDTQYF
TRBJ2-3 | TRBV30 | few | TRBD2 | TGTGCCTGGAGTGGACTAGCGGGATTAGATACGCAGTATTTT | CAWSGLAGLDTQYF
TRBJ1-5 | TRBV19 | . | . | TGTGCCAGTAGTATAGAATCGACAGGCGTAGGCCAGCCCCAGCATTTT | CASSIESTGVGQPQHF
TRBJ2-7 | TRBV3-1/TRBV3-2 | . | . | TGTGCCAGCAGCCAAGATGGGTTGCGGGACAGCTCCTACGAGCAGTACTTC | CASSQDGLRDSSYEQYF
TRBJ1-1 | TRBV2 | once | TRBD1 | TGTGCCAGCAGTGAACTACTTTTTGGGACAGGACACACTGAAGCTTTCTTT | CASSELLFGTGHTEAFF
TRBJ2-6 | TRBV6-1 | . | . | TGTGCCAGCAGTGAAGAAGGGGGTTCTGGGGCCAACGTCCTGACTTTC | CASSEEGGSGANVLTF
TRBJ2-7 | TRBV5-5 | . | TRBD1 | TGTGCCAGCAGGATCGGGACAGGGGGCTACGAGCAGTACTTC | CASRIGTGGYEQYF
TRBJ1-1 | TRBV4-1 | once | . | TGCGCCAGCAGCCAAGGAGGGTTTCTGGAAGCTTTCTTT | CASSQGGFLEAFF
TRBJ1-5 | TRBV6-1 | . | . | TGTGCCAGCAGTGATATGGGAAGGGAGAATCAGCCCCAGCATTTT | CASSDMGRENQPQHF
TRBJ2-1 | TRBV7-3 | . | TRBD2 | TGTGCCAGCAGCAGCGGGGGGCCTCTCAATGAGCAGTTCTTC | CASSSGGPLNEQFF
TRBJ2-2 | TRBV5-4 | . | TRBD2 | TGTGCCAGCAGCTTGGTCTTACTAGCGGGGGCTCCGAACACCGGGGAGCTGTTTTTT | CASSLVLLAGAPNTGELFF
TRBJ2-5 | TRBV5-1 | . | TRBD1 | TGCGCCAGCAGCTTAGCTGACAGGGAAGGTGAGACCCAGTACTTC | CASSLADREGETQYF